These 2 T cell receptor beta chains originate from one sample sequenced in a study of blood T cell repertoires in COVID-19. Here immunoSEQ multiplex PCR was the method, and the copy in TCRdb shows in-frame clones only, minus some. The sample consists of roughly 570,000 clones, around nine tenths of them appearing once. Sequencing was carried out using peripheral blood. These receptors all come from a woman aged 45-59 years with COVID-19, enrolled during active disease.

V and J are TRBV5-4 and TRBJ1-2, with 9 bases aligning to TRBD1. The CDR3 has 15 residues. Per the germline V gene, CDR1 is SGHNT and CDR2 is YYREEE (reference sequence). The J segment lost 3 bases and the V segment lost 4 bases, leaving 7 bases of the junction unmatched. The CDR3 sequence is CASSGGTGSDYGYTF. The CDR3 DNA follows: TGTGCCAGCAGCGGGGGGACAGGGTCTGACTATGGCTACACCTTC.

The DNA for the CDR3 is TGTGCCACCAGTGGGAATTGGGACAGGGGTACTGAGCAGTTCTTC. Its translation is CATSGNWDRGTEQFF. The gene calls are TRBV24-1 and TRBJ2-1; 10 bases are a match to TRBD1. The V gene's germline CDR1 is KGHDR and CDR2 SFDVKD. Germline trimming cut 5 bases from V and 9 bases from J; bases unmatched to any gene: 9. CDR3 length equals 15 residues.